This T cell receptor beta chain was identified in a study of beta chain features in type 1 diabetes. This clone was recorded a few times. V was pared by 0 bases and J by 7 bases, with 10 bases between. Germline CDR1 is MNHEY and CDR2 is SVGAGI. This CDR3 contains 15 residues. Of the isolated RNA, all was reverse transcribed, and so the sequenced material was expressed TCRB transcripts. Sequencing used immunoSEQ multiplex PCR; TCRdb keeps in-frame clones, though not all of them. This sample has hundreds of thousands of clones; 15% occur once, and the top ten carry roughly 0.098%. Markers CD45RO/CCR7/CD25/CD127/CD95/CD27 served to sort CD4+ naive, central memory, regulatory and stem cell-like memory cells.

The sequencing sample was made of naive CD4+ T cells from blood. This TCR was sampled from a man aged 18-30 years in good health. This rearrangement joins TRBV6-5 to TRBJ1-6; D remains ambiguous. The CDR3 region has the DNA TGTGCCAGCAGTTACTCAGGACGTTCCAATTCACCCCTCCACTTT. Its translation: CASSYSGRSNSPLHF.